This entry is about one T cell receptor (beta chain). As yet, its antigen is unknown. This CDR3 region has 16 residues. Trimming took 0 bases from V and 0 from J; bases not matched to a gene: 4. Germline V gene sequence: CDR1 DFQATT, CDR2 SNEGSKA (reference sequence). This entry comes from a study of blood T cells in healthy people across ages. Study details: There was about one barcoded beta molecule captured by template switching per two T cells. Study conclusions and caveats: PBMCs went unsorted, and a conclusive naive versus antigen-experienced comparison was therefore prevented.

The authors ran a second PCR of 7 to 11 cycles using a sample-barcoded 5' primer and a J-beta primer mix. Every sample returned 2.5 million or more CDR3-containing paired-end reads. From the 5' RACE reads, TCRdb called clonotypes with MiXCR, one entry per CDR3 protein. The sample holds fewer than 1.5 million distinct CDR3 sequences, roughly 40% seen once. The sample was blood. The rearrangement uses TRBV20-1 and TRBJ2-1; 8 bases match TRBD2. The origin of this receptor is a woman between 18 and 29 years old in good health. This CDR3 is CSARDGTRSSYNEQFF. Here the CDR3 DNA reads TGCAGTGCTAGAGATGGGACTAGAAGCTCCTACAATGAGCAGTTCTTC.